This entry is about one T cell receptor (beta chain). This clonotype was counted a few times. Per-base quality was not reported, and no clone a single base away is much larger than it. These data belong to a study of T cells after yellow fever vaccination (dated by TCRdb to between 2019 and 2020). Background on the whole study: The SMART-Seq v4 Ultra Low Input RNA kit was used to prepare libraries from fractions with low cell numbers. Bulk TCR alpha and beta repertoires were sequenced longitudinally to track T-cell clones before and after primary and booster YFV17D yellow fever vaccination. Two healthy male donors, one aged 18 to 30 and one aged 30 to 40 years, were included in the cohort. Blood was collected at multiple timepoints before and after primary and secondary immunization, and bulk PBMC replicates and cell subsets were isolated.

TCR cDNA was synthesized by 5'RACE template switching, which introduced a universal primer site and unique molecular identifiers. Priming for cDNA synthesis came from both the TCR alpha and TCR beta constant segments. Two PCR steps were used to amplify libraries, with sample barcodes and sequencing adapters being added in the second step. Sequencing of libraries was done on Illumina HiSeq 2500 (2x100 bp) or NovaSeq (2x150 bp). The authors' pipeline ran thus. Demultiplexing of reads and collapsing into UMI consensus sequences were performed with MIGEC, and V(D)J alignment was carried out with MiXCR. Using edgeR on replicate PBMC samples, clonotypes were called vaccine-responding if FDR was below 0.01 and the log2 fold change was above 5 up to day 15. CD4 or CD8 identity was assigned to each bulk clonotype according to whether the clonotype was present at higher abundance in the sequenced CD4 repertoire or the sequenced CD8 repertoire. Clonotypes enriched at least 10-fold in dextramer-positive versus dextramer-negative fractions were classed as NS4B-specific, and CD4-biased clonotypes were left out. TCRdb ran its own pipeline on the public reads, namely fastp trimming at Q25 and MiXCR clone calling, and kept in-frame beta chains. Identical CDR3 protein sequences are pooled into one entry, listed with their most common genes and DNA. TCRdb's processing, not the study's, gives the V and J calls here. The sample records 100,000 or so distinct CDR3 sequences, roughly 8.2% of which are singletons. The top ten hold over 15% of the sample.

General study outcomes and caveats: A small fraction of clonotypes showed up in both the CD4 and CD8 compartments, probably as a result of convergent recombination. Because abundant contaminating clonotypes from the bulk population could be contained in FACS-sorted repertoires, computational filtering was required. Most clones expanded after primary vaccination were re-detected after the booster (approximately 95% of CD4 and approximately 89% of CD8), suggesting broad memory maintenance. Compared with the primary T-cell response, the secondary T-cell response was faster but weaker, reaching its peak on day 5 rather than on day 15. Because the study included only two donors, the extent to which the findings can be generalized is limited.

In the paper's terms, the treatment or condition label means: live attenuated yellow fever vaccine strain. A standard Ficoll-Paque protocol was used to isolate PBMCs from peripheral blood. Epitope-specific CD8 T cells were sorted with a dextramer loaded with the yellow fever NS4B epitope peptide, and anti-CD3 and anti-CD8 staining was applied. TriZol was used to extract RNA from bulk PBMCs, from CD4 and CD8 fractions, and from dextramer-positive and dextramer-negative fractions. The CDR3 runs 15 amino acids, cysteine and phenylalanine included. Only CDR3 DNA is held: 45 bases, read in frame from base 1. V and J are truncated by 5 bases and 4 bases respectively, leaving an intervening sequence of 18 bases. CDR1 and CDR2, per the germline V gene (reference sequence), are SEHNR and FQNEAQ.

The receptor chain draws on TRBV7-9 and TRBJ2-7; the D assignment is uncertain and may be TRBD1 or TRBD2, with 7 bases supporting each. Source: CD8+ T cells not binding an NS4B(214-222) dextramer, sorted from PBMCs, taken approximately 15 days after the first yellow fever vaccination. The intended sense of this specimen's cell subset or site label: NS4B epitope dextramer-negative CD8 T cells. This TCR was recovered from a man aged 18 to 29 who received the YFV17D yellow fever vaccine. The DNA sequence follows: TGTGCCAGCAGCCCAGGCCAGGGGGGGCTGTACGAGCAGTACTTC. Translated, this gives CASSPGQGGLYEQYF.